The source of this T cell receptor (beta chain) is a study of blood T cell repertoires in COVID-19. Whole-study context: Sites across the United States, Italy and Spain contributed samples from acute and convalescent COVID-19.

Adults between roughly 18 and 95 years of age took part from 24 US areas. Looked up from germline, CDR1 is LGHDT and CDR2 is YNNKEL (reference sequence). The CDR3 extends over 15 amino acids. The J segment lost 10 bases and the V segment lost 0 bases, leaving 7 bases of the junction unmatched. In the original analysis: How many nucleated cells were present was estimated from reference gene primer amplification. Produced via immunoSEQ multiplex PCR; TCRdb's table is partial and in-frame only. V and J calls and clone size are as listed in that table; D and trimming were resolved from the DNA. The sample contains some 320,000 clones, more than 75% of which appear only once.

The sequenced material came from PBMCs or T cells enriched from blood (not recorded which). The chain links TRBV3-1 (or the pseudogene TRBV3-2) to TRBJ2-1, with TRBD2 matching over 9 bases. This TCR was recovered from a woman aged 25 to 39 who had recovered from COVID-19. This CDR3 is CASSQDPAGGGEQFF. The CDR3 bases are TGTGCCAGCAGCCAAGATCCAGCGGGGGGCGGAGAGCAGTTCTTC.